The 21 T cell receptor beta chains below all came from one sample that was sequenced in a study of identical twins. TCRdb re-called the 5' RACE reads through MiXCR, storing one row per CDR3 protein. The table lists 1,800,000 or so distinct CDR3 sequences, 25% to 35% of them singletons. Sequencing was done on a sample of cord blood. Receptors were obtained from a newborn girl in good health.

The chain employs TRBV5-1 and TRBJ2-1; 8 bases match TRBD2. With V trimmed by 1 base and J by 4 bases, 4 bases remained unmatched. This CDR3 contains 15 residues. The germline V gene encodes CDR1 SGHRS and CDR2 YFSETQ. CDR3 sequence (DNA): TGCGCCAGCAGCTTGTCGGGGGGGCAATACAATGAGCAGTTCTTC. It encodes CASSLSGGQYNEQFF.

The genes are TRBV27 and TRBJ2-3; D not resolved. This CDR3 has 16 residues. CDR1 MNHEY and CDR2 SMNVEV come from the germline V gene (reference sequence). The V end lost 3 bases, the J end lost 1 base, and 14 bases lay between the germline ends. CDR3 amino acids: CASSLYWVARTDTQYF. The CDR3 nucleotides read TGTGCCAGCAGTTTGTATTGGGTGGCACGCACAGATACGCAGTATTTT.

This clonotype has a handful of counts. This rearrangement joins TRBV7-2 to TRBJ2-3; the D gene could be TRBD1 or TRBD2 (6 bases each). CDR3 size: 15 residues. CDR1 is SGHTA and CDR2 is FQGNSA in the germline V gene. The germline V and J ends were trimmed by 3 bases and 4 bases, with 14 bases remaining between them. The DNA of the CDR3 is TGTGCCAGCAGCTTCGTGACGGGGGCGGCAGATACGCAGTATTTT. Protein sequence: CASSFVTGAADTQYF.

This clonotype was counted once. Since a much larger clone is just one base distant, this may be a read error. The rearrangement links TRBV27 to TRBJ2-6, with a weak D call TRBD2 (6 bases). The CDR3 sequence is 18 residues long. Germline V gives CDR1 MNHEY, CDR2 SMNVEV (reference sequence). The CDR3 DNA reads as TGTGCCAGCAGTTTAAGTAATCAACTAGCCCCTGGGGCCGACGTCCTGACTTTC. This sequence encodes CASSLSNQLAPGADVLTF.

The chain joins TRBV5-5 to TRBJ2-3, with D unclear. Germline lookup yields CDR1 SGHKS and CDR2 YYEKEE (reference sequence). The V end lost 5 bases, the J end lost 0 bases, and 10 bases lay between the germline ends. The CDR3 length is 14 residues. CDR3 sequence (DNA): TGTGCCAGCAGGGACCGCATTAGCACAGATACGCAGTATTTT. Amino acids: CASRDRISTDTQYF. The full variable domain, completed using reference TRBV5-5 and TRBJ2-3, is DAGVTQSPTHLIKTRGQQVTLRCSPISGHKSVSWYQQVLGQGPQFIFQYYEKEERGRGNFPDRFSARQFPNYSSELNVNALLLGDSALYLCASRDRISTDTQYFGPGTRLTVL.

The genes are TRBV5-1 and TRBJ1-4, with D tentatively TRBD1 (6 bases). There are 14 residues in the CDR3. V was trimmed by 1 base and J by 8 bases, leaving 12 bases between them. Germline values: CDR1 SGHRS, CDR2 YFSETQ. The CDR3 loop reads CASSLKGRGEKLFF. The CDR3 region has the DNA TGCGCCAGCAGCTTGAAGGGCAGGGGCGAAAAACTGTTTTTT.

This clonotype appeared many times. The chain combines TRBV3-1 with TRBJ2-7; no firm D call. V lost 2 bases and J 5 bases, leaving 4 bases between the germline ends. The CDR3 consists of 11 residues. From germline, CDR1 is LGHDT and CDR2 YNNKEL (reference sequence). CDR3 protein: CASSQQHEQYF. The CDR3 region has the DNA TGTGCCAGCAGCCAACAGCACGAGCAGTACTTC.

This clonotype appeared once. The V gene is TRBV29-1, the J gene TRBJ2-2; TRBD2 is a possible D gene (5 bases). This CDR3 spans 13 amino acids. In germline, CDR1 is SQVTM, CDR2 ANQGSEA. V lost 6 bases and J 0 bases, leaving 8 bases between the germline ends. CDR3: CSVPGANTGELFF. The CDR3 nucleotides read TGCAGCGTCCCCGGGGCGAACACCGGGGAGCTGTTTTTT.

The chain carries TRBV20-1 and TRBJ2-1; either TRBD1 or TRBD2 may fit D (6 bases each). The V and J ends lost 0 bases and 0 bases respectively, with 9 bases between them. CDR1 is DFQATT and CDR2 is SNEGSKA in the germline V gene (reference sequence). The CDR3 runs 15 residues. The CDR3 nucleotides read TGCAGTGCTAGAGATTGGGGGGCCTCCTACAATGAGCAGTTCTTC. Its translation: CSARDWGASYNEQFF.

This clonotype was detected a few times. The junction departs from the called germline gene at one end, perhaps through a read error. J is TRBJ1-2 and V is TRBV7-8; TRBD1 might be the D (5 bases). Germline CDR1 is SGHVS and CDR2 is FQNEAQ. The CDR3 has 17 residues. CDR3 DNA sequence: TGTGCCAGCAGCTTTTCGGGACTCAAGGTCGTCAACTATGGCCACACCTTC. It translates to CASSFSGLKVVNYGHTF.

V and J are TRBV5-6 and TRBJ1-4, with D unclear. The CDR3 is 16 amino acids. The V end lost 0 bases, the J end lost 0 bases, and 9 bases lay between the germline ends. Germline V gene data show CDR1 as SGHDT and CDR2 as YYEEEE. The CDR3 loop is CASSLALAATNEKLFF. In DNA form, the CDR3 reads TGTGCCAGCAGCTTGGCTTTGGCGGCAACTAATGAAAAACTGTTTTTT.

V gene TRBV27 combines with J gene TRBJ2-5; the match to TRBD2 covers 9 bases. Gene TRBJ2-7 matches the end of the DNA better, so the J call may be wrong. CDR1 is MNHEY and CDR2 is SMNVEV in the germline V gene (reference sequence). The CDR3 covers 15 residues. CDR3 nucleotides: TGTGCCAGCAGCCCTCTAGCGGGAAAAAGCTACGAGCAGTACTTC. Translation gives CASSPLAGKSYEQYF.

A remark on this clonotype: A much larger clone differs by one base, so this may be a read error. The rearrangement joins TRBV25-1 to TRBJ1-6; D is uncertain. V gave up 3 bases and J gave up 11 bases, with 8 bases separating them. CDR1 and CDR2 from the germline V gene are MGHDK and SYGVNS. The CDR3 extends over 12 amino acids. CDR3 coding DNA: TGTGCCAGCAGTGACAGAAATCCACCCCTCCACTTT. It encodes CASSDRNPPLHF.

The sample holds one count of this clonotype. The chain recombines TRBV6-1 with TRBJ1-2; D is possibly TRBD1 (6 bases). The CDR3 length is 17 residues. The germline gives CDR1 MNHNS, CDR2 SASEGT. V was cut by 3 bases and J by 4 bases, with 21 bases left in between. In DNA, the CDR3 is TGTGCCAGCAGTGAGAGGGGGTTCAACGCCCCCCCCTATGGCTACACCTTC. It codes for CASSERGFNAPPYGYTF.

The chain links TRBV27 to TRBJ2-1; D gene uncertain. V lost 8 bases to trimming and J lost 4 bases, with 21 bases between them. From germline, CDR1 is MNHEY and CDR2 SMNVEV (reference sequence). CDR3 length equals 16 residues. CDR3 sequence: CASGPRASPFYNEQFF. The CDR3 DNA follows: TGTGCCAGCGGACCAAGGGCCTCCCCCTTTTACAATGAGCAGTTCTTC.

About this clonotype: An end of the junction does not agree with germline; a read error may underlie this. The J gene is TRBJ2-7, the V gene TRBV20-1; no firm D call. The germline gives CDR1 DFQATT, CDR2 SNEGSKA (reference sequence). The CDR3 sequence is 13 residues long. The CDR3 is CSARSQVSYEHYF. In DNA form, the CDR3 reads TGCAGTGCTAGGTCCCAGGTCTCCTACGAGCATTACTTC.

The chain has TRBV18 and TRBJ2-5; D is undetermined. V was clipped by 3 bases and J by 4 bases, with 15 bases between them. This CDR3 has 15 amino acids. CDR1 is KGHSH and CDR2 is LQKENI in the germline V gene. For the CDR3, the DNA is TGTGCCAGCTCACCTTCAGAAGGGATGGGAGAGACCCAGTACTTC. Amino acid sequence: CASSPSEGMGETQYF. Together with reference TRBV18 and TRBJ2-5, the CDR3 gives the full variable domain: NAGVMQNPRHLVRRRGQEARLRCSPMKGHSHVYWYRQLPEEGLKFMVYLQKENIIDESGMPKERFSAEFPKEGPSILRIQQVVRGDSAAYFCASSPSEGMGETQYFGPGTRLLVL.

This clonotype was recorded a few times. The rearrangement uses TRBV2 and TRBJ2-7; TRBD2 matches 7 bases. The assigned J gene may be wrong: the sequence end matches TRBJ2-5 better. CDR1 SNHLY and CDR2 FYNNEI come from the germline V gene. The CDR3 sequence is 13 residues long. The DNA of the CDR3 is TGTGCCAGCACTCTAGCGGTCCAAGAGACCCAGTACTTC. Its protein product is CASTLAVQETQYF.

The V and J genes are TRBV24-1 and TRBJ2-1, with 7 bases lining up with TRBD2. Trimming took 0 bases from V and 4 from J; bases not matched to a gene: 17. This CDR3 has 20 residues. CDR1 is KGHDR and CDR2 is SFDVKD in the germline V gene. CDR3 region: CATSDLGREGTSGQYNEQFF. The CDR3 bases are TGTGCCACCAGTGATTTGGGCAGGGAGGGGACCAGCGGGCAGTACAATGAGCAGTTCTTC.

A few counts support this clonotype. The chain couples TRBV3-1 to TRBJ2-1, with TRBD2 as a possible D gene (6 bases). This CDR3 is built from 19 residues. Germline V gene lookup returns CDR1 LGHDT and CDR2 YNNKEL (reference sequence). V lost 0 bases, J lost 0 bases, and 18 bases lay in between. CDR3 region: CASSQDLAFLGGSYNEQFF. The CDR3 DNA is TGTGCCAGCAGCCAAGACCTTGCGTTCTTGGGGGGCTCCTACAATGAGCAGTTCTTC.

The chain joins TRBV12-3 or TRBV12-4 to TRBJ2-5; D gene uncertain. V was shortened by 5 bases and J by 11 bases, with 15 bases between the two germline ends. The CDR3 consists of 12 residues. The CDR3 DNA is TGTGCCAGCAGTCCCCGTAAGGCGGAGCAGTACTTC. Amino acid sequence: CASSPRKAEQYF.